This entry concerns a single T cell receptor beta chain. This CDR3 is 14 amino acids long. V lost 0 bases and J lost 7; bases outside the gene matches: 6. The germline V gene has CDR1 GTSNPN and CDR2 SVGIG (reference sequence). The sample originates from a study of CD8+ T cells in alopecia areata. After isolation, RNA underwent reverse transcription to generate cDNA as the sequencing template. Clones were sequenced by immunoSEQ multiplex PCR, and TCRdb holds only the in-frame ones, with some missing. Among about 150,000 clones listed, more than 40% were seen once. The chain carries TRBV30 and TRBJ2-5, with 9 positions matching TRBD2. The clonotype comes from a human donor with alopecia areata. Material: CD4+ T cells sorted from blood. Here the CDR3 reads CAWSVTSGYGTQYF. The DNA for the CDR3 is TGTGCCTGGAGTGTAACTAGCGGGTACGGGACCCAGTACTTC.